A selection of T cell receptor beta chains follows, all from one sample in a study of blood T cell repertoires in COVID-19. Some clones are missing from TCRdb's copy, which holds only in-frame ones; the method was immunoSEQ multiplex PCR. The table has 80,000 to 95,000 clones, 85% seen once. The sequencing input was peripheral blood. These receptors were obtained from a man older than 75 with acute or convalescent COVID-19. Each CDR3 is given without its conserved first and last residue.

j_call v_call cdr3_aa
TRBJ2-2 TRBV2 ASSPDRPLGNTGELF
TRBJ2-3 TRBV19 ASSFREGTDTQY
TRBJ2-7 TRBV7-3 ASSLRGGRDSYEQY
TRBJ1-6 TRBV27 ASSSGQVGYNSPLH
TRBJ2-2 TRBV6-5 ASMQREGTGELF
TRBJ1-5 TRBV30 GLGTGVPNQPQH
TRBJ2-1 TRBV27 ASSLTLSQGAGDTSSYNEQF
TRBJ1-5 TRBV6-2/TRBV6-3 ASSPIQGFQPQH
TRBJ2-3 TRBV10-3 AISRDSYTDTQY
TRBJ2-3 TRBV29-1 SVTSGPSTDTQY
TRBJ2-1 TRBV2 ASGRAGGKLYNEQF
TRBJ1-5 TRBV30 AWSPGGFGNQPQH
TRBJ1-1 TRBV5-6 ASSEPGVGTEAF
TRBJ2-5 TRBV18 ASSPIAGVETQY
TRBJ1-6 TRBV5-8 ASRETSRGNSPLH
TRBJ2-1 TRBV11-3 ASSLGGDNEQF
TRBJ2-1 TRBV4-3 ASSQDSGAHNEQF
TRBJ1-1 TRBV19 ASSTGTGGAWTEAF
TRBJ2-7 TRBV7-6 ASSEGQVGAYEQY
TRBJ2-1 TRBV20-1 SAPLAEWQF
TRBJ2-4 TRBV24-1 ATSDLQSKGTGIGTKNIQY
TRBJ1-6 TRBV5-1 ASSGAGGPPLH
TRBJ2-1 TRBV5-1 ASSLATRGSTRGNEQF
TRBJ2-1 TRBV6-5 ASNRRLAVINEQF
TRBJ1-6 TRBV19 ASTPTVINSPLH
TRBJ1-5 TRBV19 ASSPRQGTINQPQH
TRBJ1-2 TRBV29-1 SAADGGNYGYT
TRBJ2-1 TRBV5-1 ASSPLAGGGYNEQF
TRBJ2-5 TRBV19 ASSLRQETQY
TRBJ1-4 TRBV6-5 ASMGLGVGNEKLF
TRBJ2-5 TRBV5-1 ASTTGFEETQY
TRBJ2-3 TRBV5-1 ASSHRGRLQGTDTQY
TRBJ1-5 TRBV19 ASSIETVANQPQH
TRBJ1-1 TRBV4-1 ASSSTGGTGTEAF
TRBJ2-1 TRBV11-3 ASSLGMGQGLPSLYNEQF
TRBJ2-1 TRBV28 ASSSSGTSQF
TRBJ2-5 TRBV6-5 ASSQRGAETQY